Sequencing of this T cell receptor (beta chain) was carried out in a study of blood T cell repertoires in COVID-19. On this clone itself: This CDR3 is also generated by other DNA sequences in the sample.

This CDR3 contains 12 residues. Deletions cut 3 bases from V and 7 bases from J, with 9 bases between. Germline values: CDR1 LGHDT, CDR2 YNNKEL (reference sequence). Some clones are missing from TCRdb's copy, which holds only in-frame ones; the method was immunoSEQ multiplex PCR. There are roughly 250,000 clones in the sample; roughly 79% occur only once, and 2.5% to 3% lies in the top ten. This TCR was sampled from a woman aged 55-75 years with active or convalescent COVID-19. Input material: peripheral blood. The gene calls are TRBV3-1 (or the pseudogene TRBV3-2) and TRBJ1-1, with D perhaps TRBD1 (5 bases). The CDR3 sequence is CASSQSRVEAFF. CDR3 DNA: TGTGCCAGCAGCCAGAGCAGGGTTGAAGCTTTCTTT.